This TCR beta chain was profiled in a study of blood T cell repertoires in COVID-19. Method: immunoSEQ multiplex PCR; TCRdb's copy keeps in-frame clones and lacks some. The sample records a few hundred thousand clones, 70% to 90% being singletons. Germline CDR1 and CDR2: LGHDT and YNNKEL (reference sequence). The trim removed 4 bases at V and 4 bases at J, leaving 4 bases unmatched. CDR3 size: 15 residues. Sequencing input: PBMCs or T cells enriched from blood (not recorded which). The sequence derives from a middle-aged woman with acute COVID-19. The rearrangement joins TRBV3-1 (or the pseudogene TRBV3-2) to TRBJ1-6; 7 positions agree with TRBD1. The CDR3 DNA reads as TGTGCCAGCAGCCCTCCGGGACAGTATAATTCACCCCTCCACTTT. The encoded protein is CASSPPGQYNSPLHF.